The entry below gives a single T cell receptor beta chain sequence along with its context. These data are taken from a study of blood T cell repertoires in COVID-19. Study overall: Acute and convalescent COVID-19 specimens originated in the United States, Italy and Spain. Nucleic acid was either cDNA or gDNA, and it came from T cells, B-cell-depleted T cells, or PBMCs.

Per the original data handling: From reference gene primer amplification, estimates of nucleated cell counts were derived. Profiled with immunoSEQ multiplex PCR; TCRdb holds only in-frame clones, not every one. V, J and clone size were drawn from that table, and D and trimming were deduced from the DNA. The data show approximately 110,000 clones, about 85% seen once. Trimming took 5 bases from V and 9 from J; bases not matched to a gene: 8. Germline CDR1 LNHDA, CDR2 SQIVND (reference sequence). The CDR3 has 15 amino acids. This TCR was sampled from a human donor in a cohort sampled during active COVID-19. The sequencing input was peripheral blood. This rearrangement joins TRBV19 to TRBJ2-1, with 12 bases aligning to TRBD2. CDR3 sequence (DNA): TGTGCCAGTAGTCCCCTCGGACTAGCGGGGTTTGAGCAGTTCTTC. Its protein product is CASSPLGLAGFEQFF.